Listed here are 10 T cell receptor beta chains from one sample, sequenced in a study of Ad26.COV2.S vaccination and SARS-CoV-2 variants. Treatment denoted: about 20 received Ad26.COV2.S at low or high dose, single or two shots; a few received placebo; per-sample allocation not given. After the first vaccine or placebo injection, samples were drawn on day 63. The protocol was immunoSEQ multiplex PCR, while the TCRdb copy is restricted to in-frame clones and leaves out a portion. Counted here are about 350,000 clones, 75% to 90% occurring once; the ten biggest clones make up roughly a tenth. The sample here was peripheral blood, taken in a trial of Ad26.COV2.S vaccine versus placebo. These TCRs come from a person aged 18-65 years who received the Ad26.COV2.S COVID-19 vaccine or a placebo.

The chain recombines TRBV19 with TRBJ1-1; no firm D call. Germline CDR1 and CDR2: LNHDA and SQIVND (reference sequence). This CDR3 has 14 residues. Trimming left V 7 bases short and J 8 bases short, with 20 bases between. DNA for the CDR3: TGTGCCAGTAAAGAGGGTACTGGTGACTTGGAAGCTTTCTTT. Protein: CASKEGTGDLEAFF.

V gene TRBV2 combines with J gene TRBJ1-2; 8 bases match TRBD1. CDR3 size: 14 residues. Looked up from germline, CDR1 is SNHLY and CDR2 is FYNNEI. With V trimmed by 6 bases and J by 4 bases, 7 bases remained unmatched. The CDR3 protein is CASSGQGRGYGYTF. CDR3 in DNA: TGTGCCAGCAGCGGACAGGGTCGGGGCTATGGCTACACCTTC.

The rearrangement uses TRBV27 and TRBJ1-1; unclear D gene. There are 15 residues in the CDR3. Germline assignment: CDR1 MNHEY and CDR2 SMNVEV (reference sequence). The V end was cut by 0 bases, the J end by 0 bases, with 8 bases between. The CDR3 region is CASSLSSGLNTEAFF. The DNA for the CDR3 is TGTGCCAGCAGTTTATCGTCAGGTCTGAACACTGAAGCTTTCTTT.

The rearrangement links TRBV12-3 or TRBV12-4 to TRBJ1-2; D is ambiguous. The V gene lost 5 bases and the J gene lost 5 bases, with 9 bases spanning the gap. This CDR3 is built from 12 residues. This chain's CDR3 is CASSPNRYGYTF. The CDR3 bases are TGTGCCAGCAGTCCTAATAGATATGGCTACACCTTC.

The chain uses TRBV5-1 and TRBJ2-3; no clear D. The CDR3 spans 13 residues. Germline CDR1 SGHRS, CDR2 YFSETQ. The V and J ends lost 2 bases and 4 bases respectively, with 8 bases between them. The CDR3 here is CASSFGGADTQYF. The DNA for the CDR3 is TGCGCCAGCAGCTTCGGCGGTGCAGATACGCAGTATTTT.

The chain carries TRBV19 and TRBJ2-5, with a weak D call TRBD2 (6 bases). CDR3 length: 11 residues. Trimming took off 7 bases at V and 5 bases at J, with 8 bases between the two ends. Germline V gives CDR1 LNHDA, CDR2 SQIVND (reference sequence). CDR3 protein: CASKEGETQYF. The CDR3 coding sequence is TGTGCCAGTAAGGAGGGGGAGACCCAGTACTTC.

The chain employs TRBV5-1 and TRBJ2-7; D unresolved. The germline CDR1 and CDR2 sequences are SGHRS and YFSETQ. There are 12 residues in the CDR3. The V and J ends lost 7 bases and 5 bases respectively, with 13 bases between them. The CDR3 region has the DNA TGCGCCAGCCGACGCGGTAGTAACGAGCAGTACTTC. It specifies CASRRGSNEQYF.

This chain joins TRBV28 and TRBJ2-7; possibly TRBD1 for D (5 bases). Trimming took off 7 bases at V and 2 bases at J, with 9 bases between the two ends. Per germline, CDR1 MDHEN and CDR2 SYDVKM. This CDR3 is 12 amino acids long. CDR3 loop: CASTRGTYEQYF. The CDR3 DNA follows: TGTGCCAGCACTAGGGGAACCTACGAGCAGTACTTC.

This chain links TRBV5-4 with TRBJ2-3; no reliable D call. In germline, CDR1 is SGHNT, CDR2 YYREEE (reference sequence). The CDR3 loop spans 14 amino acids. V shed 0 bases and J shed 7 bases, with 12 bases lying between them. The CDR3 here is CASSLERNLNTQYF. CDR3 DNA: TGTGCCAGCAGCTTGGAAAGGAATCTGAATACGCAGTATTTT.

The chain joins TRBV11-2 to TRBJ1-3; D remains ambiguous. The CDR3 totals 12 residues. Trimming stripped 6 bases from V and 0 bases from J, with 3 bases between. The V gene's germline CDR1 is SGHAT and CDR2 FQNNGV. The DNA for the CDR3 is TGTGCCAGCAGGAGCTCTGGAAACACCATATATTTT. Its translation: CASRSSGNTIYF.